Below are 25 T cell receptor beta chains sequenced from a single sample in a study of blood T cells in healthy people across ages. Using a J-beta primer mix together with a sample-barcoded 5' primer, a second PCR was run for roughly 6 to 12 cycles. Each CDR3 protein is one row after TCRdb ran MiXCR on the 5' RACE reads. The top ten clones hold 25% to 35% of a sample with hundreds of thousands of distinct CDR3 sequences, around two fifths of them seen once. The source material was blood. The receptors stem from a man older than 75 in good health.

The chain carries TRBV29-1 and TRBJ1-1; 7 nucleotides agree with TRBD1. After removal of 7 bases from V and 0 bases from J, the junction contained 2 bases not matched to a gene. This CDR3 contains 12 residues. Looked up from germline, CDR1 is SQVTM and CDR2 is ANQGSEA. The CDR3 DNA sequence: TGCAGCGGGGGACAGCTGAACACTGAAGCTTTCTTT. Translation: CSGGQLNTEAFF.

The chain combines TRBV7-9 with TRBJ1-2; D gene uncertain. Germline CDR1 SEHNR, CDR2 FQNEAQ (reference sequence). The germline V and J ends were trimmed by 5 bases and 6 bases, with 7 bases remaining between them. This CDR3 spans 11 amino acids. The CDR3 nucleotides are TGTGCCAGCAGCCAAACGGATGGCTACACCTTC. This codes for CASSQTDGYTF. Full variable domain (outside the CDR3, taken from reference TRBV7-9 and TRBJ1-2): DTGVSQNPRHKITKRGQNVTFRCDPISEHNRLYWYRQTLGQGPEFLTYFQNEAQLEKSRLLSDRFSAERPKGSFSTLEIQRTEQGDSAMYLCASSQTDGYTFGSGTRLTVV.

The rearrangement uses TRBV11-2 and TRBJ2-3, with 12 nucleotides matching TRBD2. Germline CDR1 SGHAT, CDR2 FQNNGV. With 5 bases clipped from V and 2 bases from J, the junction kept 5 bases outside the gene matches. The length of the CDR3 is 16 residues. CDR3 in amino acids: CASSPRTSGITDTQYF. The DNA for the CDR3 is TGTGCCAGCAGCCCGCGGACTAGCGGGATCACAGATACGCAGTATTTT.

The chain couples TRBV18 to TRBJ2-7; possibly TRBD2 for D (5 bases). From germline, CDR1 is KGHSH and CDR2 LQKENI. This CDR3 is built from 15 residues. V lost 3 bases to trimming and J lost 6 bases, with 18 bases between them. CDR3 in DNA: TGTGCCAGCTCACCTAATTCGGGGAACGGCGGCGAGCAGTACTTC. It encodes CASSPNSGNGGEQYF.

In this sample, this clonotype turned up a few times. J is TRBJ1-2 and V is TRBV7-9; TRBD1 matches 7 bases. The length of the CDR3 is 14 residues. With 8 bases clipped from V and 2 bases from J, the junction kept 8 bases outside the gene matches. Germline loops: CDR1 SEHNR, CDR2 FQNEAQ (reference sequence). The CDR3 DNA follows: TGTGCCAGCGGAAACGGGGGACAGAACTATGGCTACACCTTC. Amino acid sequence: CASGNGGQNYGYTF.

The chain joins TRBV29-1 to TRBJ2-3; tentatively, D is TRBD1 (5 bases). CDR3 length equals 13 residues. Trimming shortened V by 7 bases and J by 4 bases, and 15 bases separated the two germline ends. Germline V lookup: CDR1 SQVTM, CDR2 ANQGSEA. Written as DNA, the CDR3 is TGCAGCGCTGGACACGGAAGCGCAGATACGCAGTATTTT. Protein sequence: CSAGHGSADTQYF.

This clonotype showed up just a few times. V is TRBV20-1 and J is TRBJ2-7; 7 positions match TRBD2. Trimming took 6 bases from V and 5 from J; bases not matched to a gene: 10. Germline lookup yields CDR1 DFQATT and CDR2 SNEGSKA (reference sequence). This CDR3 comprises 13 residues. This CDR3 is CSALRGGPDEQYF. Written as DNA, the CDR3 is TGCAGTGCCTTGAGGGGAGGGCCGGACGAGCAGTACTTC.

In its sample, this clonotype was seen a few times. V gene TRBV20-1 combines with J gene TRBJ2-1; 10 bases line up with TRBD2. V lost 3 bases and J lost 4; bases outside the gene matches: 9. Germline V gene sequence: CDR1 DFQATT, CDR2 SNEGSKA (reference sequence). This CDR3 region has 16 residues. The CDR3 protein is CSASRALAGTYNEQFF. CDR3 in DNA: TGCAGTGCTAGTCGCGCACTAGCGGGGACTTACAATGAGCAGTTCTTC.

Comments on this clonotype: At one end the junction does not follow the germline gene, possibly because of a read error. The J gene is TRBJ2-1, the V gene TRBV24-1; D gene uncertain. The CDR3 is made up of 14 amino acids. CDR1 is KGHDR and CDR2 is SFDVKD in the germline V gene. CDR3 loop: CATSDFGQNNKQFF. DNA for the CDR3: TGTGCCACCAGTGATTTTGGTCAGAACAATAAGCAGTTCTTC.

This clonotype showed up just a few times. The chain has TRBV7-6 and TRBJ2-1; 12 nucleotides align to TRBD2. This CDR3 region has 17 residues. V was pared by 5 bases and J by 6 bases, with 11 bases of the junction left unmatched. CDR1 and CDR2 from the germline V gene are SGHVS and FNYEAQ. For the CDR3, the DNA is TGTGCCAGCAGCGCCCAACCCTCTAGCGGGGGGGCCAATGAGCAGTTCTTC. Protein sequence: CASSAQPSSGGANEQFF.

At least ten counts were recorded for this clonotype. The chain recombines TRBV6-1 with TRBJ2-3, with no clear D. CDR1 and CDR2 from the germline V gene are MNHNS and SASEGT. V shed 5 bases and J shed 4 bases, with 16 bases lying between them. This CDR3 is 15 amino acids long. For the CDR3, the DNA is TGTGCCAGCAGTTCAGACCCTATTGGGGCAGATACGCAGTATTTT. The encoded protein is CASSSDPIGADTQYF.

The chain is built from TRBV6-2 or TRBV6-3 and TRBJ2-1, with 10 bases aligning to TRBD1. The CDR3 is 15 residues long. Trimming removed 5 bases from V and 4 bases from J; junction bases left unmatched: 5. The germline gives CDR1 MNHEY, CDR2 SVGEGT. CDR3 coding DNA: TGTGCCAGCAGTCAGAGGACAGGGGGGTACAATGAGCAGTTCTTC. It codes for CASSQRTGGYNEQFF.

In its sample, this clonotype was seen a few times. The chain uses TRBV20-1 and TRBJ2-5, with D unclear. The V end was cut by 0 bases, the J end by 1 base, with 9 bases between. CDR1 is DFQATT, CDR2 SNEGSKA, per germline (reference sequence). This CDR3 is built from 14 residues. Here the CDR3 DNA reads TGCAGTGCTAGAGATGAGGCTAGCCAAGAGACCCAGTACTTC. It codes for CSARDEASQETQYF.

This clonotype was counted only a few times. The J gene is TRBJ1-6, the V gene TRBV7-2, with D perhaps matching TRBD1 (5 bases). The CDR3 is made up of 11 amino acids. With 6 bases removed from V and 8 bases from J, the gap between germline ends came to 5 bases. CDR1 SGHTA and CDR2 FQGNSA come from the germline V gene. The CDR3: CASRQDSPLHF. The CDR3 DNA sequence: TGTGCCAGCAGACAGGATTCACCCCTCCACTTT.

In this sample, this clonotype turned up a few times. The rearrangement joins TRBV7-8 to TRBJ1-2; 9 bases are shared with TRBD1. Unmatched junction bases numbered 5, after V lost 5 bases and J lost 1 base. CDR3 length: 15 amino acids. Germline V gene lookup returns CDR1 SGHVS and CDR2 FQNEAQ. The CDR3 bases are TGTGCCAGCAGCGGCGGGACAGGGATTAACTATGGCTACACCTTC. Its translation: CASSGGTGINYGYTF.

This chain links TRBV13 with TRBJ1-6; D uncertain. V was shortened by 5 bases and J by 10 bases, with 15 bases between the two germline ends. The CDR3 runs to 14 residues. CDR1 is PRHDT and CDR2 is FYEKMQ in the germline V gene (reference sequence). The CDR3 nucleotides are TGTGCCAGCAGCCCCCGTTATCTGAACTCACCCCTCCACTTT. This encodes CASSPRYLNSPLHF.

There are a few counts of this clonotype. DNA of the CDR3: TGCAGTGCTAAGGGGCCTTGGGAAGAGACCCAGTACTTC. This sequence encodes CSAKGPWEETQYF. V and J are TRBV20-1 and TRBJ2-7, with a tentative D call TRBD1 (5 bases). TRBJ2-5 matches the DNA end more closely, so the J call is doubtful. The CDR3 extends over 13 amino acids. Germline V gene lookup returns CDR1 DFQATT and CDR2 SNEGSKA (reference sequence).

The chain joins TRBV28 to TRBJ2-1, with D possibly matching TRBD2 (6 bases). Germline V gives CDR1 MDHEN, CDR2 SYDVKM. The CDR3 runs 15 residues. V was cut by 4 bases and J by 4 bases, with 14 bases left in between. CDR3 sequence: CASSSGTLLYNEQFF. As DNA, the CDR3 is TGTGCCAGCAGTTCCGGGACTTTACTATACAATGAGCAGTTCTTC.

The chain couples TRBV6-2 or TRBV6-3 to TRBJ2-2; 7 bases agree with TRBD1. Germline loops: CDR1 MNHEY, CDR2 SVGEGT. V gave up 7 bases and J gave up 1 base; unmatched junction bases: 15. CDR3 length: 18 residues. CDR3 in amino acids: CASKSETGFFQNTGELFF. The DNA of the CDR3 is TGTGCCAGCAAAAGCGAGACAGGGTTTTTTCAGAACACCGGGGAGCTGTTTTTT.

The chain uses TRBV7-2 and TRBJ2-7; 8 nucleotides match TRBD1. There are 15 residues in the CDR3. With 0 bases clipped from V and 7 bases from J, the junction kept 8 bases outside the gene matches. CDR1 is SGHTA and CDR2 is FQGNSA in the germline V gene. CDR3 DNA: TGTGCCAGCAGCTTAGCGACAGGGGTGGGGAATGAGCAGTACTTC. As protein: CASSLATGVGNEQYF.

This clonotype was detected only a few times. The chain employs TRBV6-1 and TRBJ2-6; D may be TRBD1 (7 bases). Germline CDR1 reads MNHNS; CDR2 reads SASEGT. The CDR3 sequence is 22 residues long. The V end lost 6 bases, the J end lost 0 bases, and 30 bases lay between the germline ends. The chain's CDR3 is CASSAAGFQGDIKNSGANVLTF. CDR3 nucleotides: TGTGCCAGCAGCGCCGCGGGGTTTCAGGGGGACATAAAGAACTCTGGGGCCAACGTCCTGACTTTC.

The gene calls are TRBV11-2 and TRBJ2-1; D is unclear. The V and J ends lost 3 bases and 5 bases respectively, with 14 bases between them. The germline CDR1 and CDR2 sequences are SGHAT and FQNNGV. This CDR3 contains 15 residues. CDR3 sequence (DNA): TGTGCCAGCAGCTTGGAGCCTCGGAGCAACAATGAGCAGTTCTTC. It yields the protein CASSLEPRSNNEQFF.

The V and J genes are TRBV10-1 and TRBJ2-5, with D tentatively TRBD1 (6 bases). Germline CDR1 and CDR2: WNHNN and SYGVQD (reference sequence). This CDR3 region has 14 residues. Trimming removed 3 bases from V and 5 bases from J, with 13 bases in between. CDR3 sequence: CASSDTGRMETQYF. The CDR3, as DNA: TGCGCCAGCAGTGATACAGGGCGGATGGAGACCCAGTACTTC.

This chain joins TRBV11-3 and TRBJ2-1, with 8 bases that match TRBD2. The CDR3 runs 13 residues. V gave up 2 bases and J gave up 10 bases; unmatched junction bases: 4. Looked up from germline, CDR1 is SGHNT and CDR2 is YENEEA. CDR3 sequence (DNA): TGTGCCAGCAGCTTAATTGAGCGGGAGGAGCAGTTCTTC. The encoded protein is CASSLIEREEQFF. The full variable domain, in which reference TRBV11-3 and TRBJ2-1 provide the parts outside the CDR3, is EAGVVQSPRYKIIEKKQPVAFWCNPISGHNTLYWYLQNLGQGPELLIRYENEEAVDDSQLPKDRFSAERLKGVDSTLKIQPAELGDSAVYLCASSLIEREEQFFGPGTRLTVL.

The J gene is TRBJ1-1, the V gene TRBV29-1; D gene unclear. V lost 4 bases and J lost 1, with 13 bases in between. This CDR3 comprises 14 residues. Germline loops: CDR1 SQVTM, CDR2 ANQGSEA. The CDR3 sequence is CSVGRPRKNTEAFF. The CDR3 nucleotides are TGCAGCGTTGGCCGTCCCAGGAAGAACACTGAAGCTTTCTTT.